This TCR beta chain was captured by sequencing in a study of blood T cell repertoires in COVID-19. Seattle researchers signed up patients amid active infection and tracked them longitudinally. The data were produced by immunoSEQ multiplex PCR, yet TCRdb's version contains in-frame clones alone and is incomplete. The sample yields 120,000 to 150,000 clones, approximately 85% seen once. The CDR3 has 16 residues. Germline V gene lookup returns CDR1 LGHDT and CDR2 YNNKEL (reference sequence). V gave up 0 bases and J gave up 10 bases; unmatched junction bases: 13. The receptor's source is a woman aged 60-75 years with COVID-19, enrolled during active disease. The V call is TRBV3-1 (or the pseudogene TRBV3-2), the J call TRBJ2-5, with 8 nucleotides matching TRBD1. Material for sequencing was peripheral blood. The CDR3 nucleotides are TGTGCCAGCAGCCAAGATATTGGACAGGGTGGGGGCAACCAGTACTTC. Residues: CASSQDIGQGGGNQYF.